What follows are 7 T cell receptor beta chains derived from one specimen sequenced in a study of T cell repertoires in cytomegalovirus infection. No antigens are known for them. TCRdb re-called the reads with MiXCR, one entry per CDR3 protein. The sample has 650,000 to 900,000 distinct CDR3 sequences, 25% to 30% seen once; the top ten hold about an eighth. Sequencing was performed on cultured CD8+ T cells from PBMCs, taken from culture after CMV antigen stimulation. These receptors were taken from a human donor in good health (CMV status not recorded). Some clones in this sample may be carry-over from other donors' samples.

This clonotype came up a few times. The chain joins TRBV28 to TRBJ2-5; 15 nucleotides align to TRBD2. The CDR3 is made up of 17 amino acids. CDR1 MDHEN and CDR2 SYDVKM come from the germline V gene. The V gene end was trimmed by 4 bases and the J gene end by 4 bases; junction bases not matched to a gene: 7. The CDR3 region is CASSSPGLAGGPETQYF. CDR3 DNA: TGTGCCAGCAGTTCCCCCGGACTAGCGGGGGGGCCAGAGACCCAGTACTTC.

This clonotype appeared many times. The genes are TRBV7-8 and TRBJ2-3; TRBD2 aligns across 10 bases. The CDR3 is 16 amino acids. After removal of 5 bases from V and 5 bases from J, the junction contained 10 bases not matched to a gene. From germline, CDR1 is SGHVS and CDR2 FQNEAQ. The CDR3 protein is CASSTLTSGPGDTQYF. CDR3 in DNA: TGTGCCAGCAGCACGTTGACTAGCGGGCCGGGAGATACGCAGTATTTT.

The gene calls are TRBV6-6 and TRBJ1-1; perhaps TRBD1 as D (6 bases). Trimming stripped 0 bases from V and 6 bases from J, with 14 bases between. Germline CDR1 is MNHNY and CDR2 is SVGAGI (reference sequence). The CDR3 is made up of 15 amino acids. This chain's CDR3 is CASSYSSGAVAEAFF. CDR3 nucleotides: TGTGCCAGCAGTTACTCGTCGGGGGCGGTAGCTGAAGCTTTCTTT.

The V and J genes are TRBV23-1 and TRBJ2-7; TRBD1 matches 9 bases. TRBV23-1 is flagged as an ORF with uncertain function. Trimming removed 2 bases from V and 2 bases from J; junction bases left unmatched: 16. The CDR3 is 19 amino acids. The CDR3 loop reads CASSQEGDREILKPYEQYV. CDR3 DNA: TGCGCCAGCAGTCAAGAGGGGGACAGGGAAATTTTAAAACCCTACGAGCAGTACGTC.

The chain recombines TRBV27 with TRBJ1-1, with D tentatively TRBD1 (5 bases). V lost 10 bases and J 2 bases, leaving 17 bases between the germline ends. This CDR3 comprises 14 residues. From germline, CDR1 is MNHEY and CDR2 SMNVEV (reference sequence). In DNA, the CDR3 is TGTGCCACCAGATTTGGTGGGGCCAACACTGAAGCTTTCTTT. Amino acids: CATRFGGANTEAFF.

V gene TRBV7-4 combines with J gene TRBJ1-2, with D unresolved. V lost 1 base to trimming and J lost 8 bases, with 8 bases between them. The CDR3 has 12 amino acids. Germline-derived CDR1 and CDR2 are SGHVT and SQSDAQ. The CDR3 sequence: CASSLVSEGYTF. Written as DNA, the CDR3 is TGTGCCAGCAGCTTAGTTTCGGAGGGCTACACCTTC.

This clonotype was recorded many times. This chain links TRBV7-9 with TRBJ2-1; D remains ambiguous. This CDR3 spans 16 amino acids. The V end lost 4 bases, the J end lost 1 base, and 14 bases lay between the germline ends. CDR1 and CDR2 from the germline V gene are SEHNR and FQNEAQ (reference sequence). CDR3 loop: CASSSPQVRSYNEQFF. The CDR3 bases are TGTGCCAGCAGCTCCCCGCAGGTGAGGTCCTACAATGAGCAGTTCTTC.